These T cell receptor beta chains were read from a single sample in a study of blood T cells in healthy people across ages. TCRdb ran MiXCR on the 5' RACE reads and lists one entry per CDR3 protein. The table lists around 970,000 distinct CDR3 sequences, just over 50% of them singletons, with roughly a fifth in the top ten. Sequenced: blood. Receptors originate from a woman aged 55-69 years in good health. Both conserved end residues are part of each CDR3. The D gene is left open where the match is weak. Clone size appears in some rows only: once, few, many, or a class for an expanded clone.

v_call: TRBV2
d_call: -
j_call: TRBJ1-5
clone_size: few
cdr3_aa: CASRAGFNQPQHF
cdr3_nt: TGTGCCAGCAGGGCAGGGTTCAATCAGCCCCAGCATTTT

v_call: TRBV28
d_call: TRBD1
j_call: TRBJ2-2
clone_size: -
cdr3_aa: CASYWTGNTGELFF
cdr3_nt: TGTGCCAGCTACTGGACAGGGAACACCGGGGAGCTGTTTTTT

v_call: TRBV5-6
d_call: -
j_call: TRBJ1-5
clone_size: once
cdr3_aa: CASSSQSRANQPQHF
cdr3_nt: TGTGCCAGCAGCTCCCAGTCCAGGGCTAATCAGCCCCAGCATTTT

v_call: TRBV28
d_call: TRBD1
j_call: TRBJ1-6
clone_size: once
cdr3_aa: CASSSTKDRANSPLHF
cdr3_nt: TGTGCCAGCAGTTCCACCAAGGACAGGGCCAATTCACCCCTCCACTTT

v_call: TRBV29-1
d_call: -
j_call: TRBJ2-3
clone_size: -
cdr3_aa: CSVWGPTLAESTDTQYF
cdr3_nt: TGCAGCGTCTGGGGGCCCACGCTAGCGGAAAGCACAGATACGCAGTATTTT

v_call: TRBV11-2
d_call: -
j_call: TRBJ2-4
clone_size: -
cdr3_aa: CASSPLGVGLAKNIQYF
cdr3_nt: TGTGCCAGCAGCCCTCTCGGGGTGGGTTTAGCCAAAAACATTCAGTACTTC

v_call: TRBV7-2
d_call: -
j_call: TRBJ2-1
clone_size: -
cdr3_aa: CASSPGLSHSEQFF
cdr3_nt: TGTGCCAGCAGCCCGGGACTCTCCCATAGTGAGCAGTTCTTC

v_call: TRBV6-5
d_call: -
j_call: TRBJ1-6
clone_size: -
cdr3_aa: CASSYGGLTVLPLHF
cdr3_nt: TGTGCCAGCAGTTACGGAGGGCTAACCGTCTTACCCCTCCACTTT

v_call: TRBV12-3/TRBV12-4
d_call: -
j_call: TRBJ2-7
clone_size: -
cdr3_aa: CASSLAGGSGEQYF
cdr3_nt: TGTGCCAGCAGTCTCGCTGGGGGCTCGGGCGAGCAGTACTTC

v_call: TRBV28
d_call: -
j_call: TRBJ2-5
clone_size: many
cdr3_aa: CASSPNRVGQTQYF
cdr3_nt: TGTGCCAGCAGCCCCAACAGGGTAGGACAGACCCAGTACTTC

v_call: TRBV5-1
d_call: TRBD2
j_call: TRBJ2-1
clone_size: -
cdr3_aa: CASSFGLADYNEQFF
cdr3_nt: TGCGCCAGCAGCTTCGGACTAGCGGACTACAATGAGCAGTTCTTC

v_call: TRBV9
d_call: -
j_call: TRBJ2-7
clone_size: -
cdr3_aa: CASSVGASEQYF
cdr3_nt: TGTGCCAGCAGCGTAGGCGCTAGCGAGCAGTACTTC

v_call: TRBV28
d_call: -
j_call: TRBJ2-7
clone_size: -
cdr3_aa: CASSKMGWNYEQYF
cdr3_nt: TGTGCCAGCAGTAAGATGGGATGGAACTACGAGCAGTACTTC

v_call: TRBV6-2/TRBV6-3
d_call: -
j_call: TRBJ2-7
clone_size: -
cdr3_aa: CASSPGREDYEQYF
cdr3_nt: TGTGCCAGCAGTCCGGGCAGGGAAGACTACGAGCAGTACTTC

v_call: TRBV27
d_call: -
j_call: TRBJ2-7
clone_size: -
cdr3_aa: CASSLDPISYEQYF
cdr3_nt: TGTGCCAGCAGTTTAGACCCCATCTCCTACGAGCAGTACTTC

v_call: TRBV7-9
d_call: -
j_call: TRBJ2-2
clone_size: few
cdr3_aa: CASSLPLGTNTGELFF
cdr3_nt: TGTGCCAGCAGCTTACCCCTCGGGACGAACACCGGGGAGCTGTTTTTT

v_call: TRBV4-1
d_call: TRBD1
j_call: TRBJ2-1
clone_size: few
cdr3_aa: CASSPFGQGREEQFF
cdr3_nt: TGCGCCAGCAGCCCCTTTGGACAGGGCCGGGAGGAGCAGTTCTTC

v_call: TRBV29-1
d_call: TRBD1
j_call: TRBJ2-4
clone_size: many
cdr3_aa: CSVEGGGVNIQYF
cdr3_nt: TGCAGCGTTGAAGGAGGGGGCGTTAACATTCAGTACTTC

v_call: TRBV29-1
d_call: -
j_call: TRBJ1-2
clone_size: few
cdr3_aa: CSVGGRNYGYTF
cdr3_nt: TGCAGCGTTGGGGGGCGGAACTATGGCTACACCTTC

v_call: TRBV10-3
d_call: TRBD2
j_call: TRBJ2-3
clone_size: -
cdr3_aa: CAISRGRAEDTQYF
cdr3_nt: TGTGCCATCAGTCGCGGGAGGGCGGAAGATACGCAGTATTTT

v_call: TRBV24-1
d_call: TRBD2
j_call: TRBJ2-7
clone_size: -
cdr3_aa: CATSDSGTSGRGQYF
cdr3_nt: TGTGCCACCAGTGATTCGGGGACTAGCGGGAGGGGGCAGTACTTC

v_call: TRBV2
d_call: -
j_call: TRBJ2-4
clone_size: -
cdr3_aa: CASSGRNTNIQYF
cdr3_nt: TGTGCCAGCAGTGGGCGGAATACAAACATTCAGTACTTC

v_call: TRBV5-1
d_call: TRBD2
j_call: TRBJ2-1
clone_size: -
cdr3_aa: CASSYATSGSTTYNEQFF
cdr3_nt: TGCGCCAGCAGCTACGCAACTAGCGGGAGTACCACCTACAATGAGCAGTTCTTC

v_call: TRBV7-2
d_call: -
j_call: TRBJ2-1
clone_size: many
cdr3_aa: CASSRDSNEQFF
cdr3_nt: TGTGCCAGCAGCCGCGACTCCAATGAGCAGTTCTTC

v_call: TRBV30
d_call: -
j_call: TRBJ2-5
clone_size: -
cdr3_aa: CAWSGPQGRQYF
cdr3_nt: TGTGCCTGGAGTGGCCCGCAGGGGAGGCAGTACTTC

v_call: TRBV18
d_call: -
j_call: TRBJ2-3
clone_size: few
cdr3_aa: CASSPPETDTQYF
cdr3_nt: TGTGCCAGCTCACCACCAGAGACAGATACGCAGTATTTT

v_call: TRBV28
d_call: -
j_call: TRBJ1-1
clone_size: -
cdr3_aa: CASSLVGFEAFF
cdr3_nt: TGTGCCAGCAGTTTGGTGGGGTTTGAAGCTTTCTTT

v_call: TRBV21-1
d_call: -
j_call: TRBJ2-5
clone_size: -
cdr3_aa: CASSPGRSGSEEETQYF
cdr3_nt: TGTGCCAGCAGCCCCGGTAGAAGCGGGAGTGAAGAAGAGACCCAGTACTTC

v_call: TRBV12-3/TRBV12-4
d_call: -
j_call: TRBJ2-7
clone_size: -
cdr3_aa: CASMRTAYYEQYF
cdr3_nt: TGTGCCAGCATGCGGACAGCATACTACGAGCAGTACTTC

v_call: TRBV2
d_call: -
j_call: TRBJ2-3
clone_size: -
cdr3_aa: CASSEARQPTDTQYF
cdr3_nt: TGTGCCAGCAGTGAAGCGCGACAGCCCACAGATACGCAGTATTTT

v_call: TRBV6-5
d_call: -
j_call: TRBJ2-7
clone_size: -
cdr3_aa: CASPREVRSYEQYF
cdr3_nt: TGTGCCAGCCCCAGGGAGGTCCGCTCCTACGAGCAGTACTTC

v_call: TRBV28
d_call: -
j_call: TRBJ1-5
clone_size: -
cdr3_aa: CASTRGWGLRENQPQHF
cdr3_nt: TGTGCCAGCACAAGAGGATGGGGACTTCGGGAAAATCAGCCCCAGCATTTT

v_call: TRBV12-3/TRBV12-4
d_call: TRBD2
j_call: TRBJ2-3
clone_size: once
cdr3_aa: CASPPLEAGGTDTQYF
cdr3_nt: TGTGCCAGCCCCCCTCTCGAAGCGGGAGGCACAGATACGCAGTATTTT

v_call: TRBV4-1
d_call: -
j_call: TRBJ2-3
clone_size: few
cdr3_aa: CASSQLTGILDTQYF
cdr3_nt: TGCGCCAGCAGCCAACTTACAGGGATTTTAGATACGCAGTATTTT

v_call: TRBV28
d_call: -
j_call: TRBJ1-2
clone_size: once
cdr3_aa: CASSPANGYTF
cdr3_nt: TGTGCCAGCAGTCCAGCAAATGGCTACACCTTC

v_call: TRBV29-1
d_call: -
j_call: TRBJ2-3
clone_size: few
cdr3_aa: CSARETDTQYF
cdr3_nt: TGCAGCGCACGTGAGACAGATACGCAGTATTTT

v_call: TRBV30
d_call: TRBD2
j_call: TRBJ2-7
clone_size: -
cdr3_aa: CAWSVGSGTYEQYF
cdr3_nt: TGTGCCTGGAGTGTAGGTAGCGGGACCTACGAGCAGTACTTC

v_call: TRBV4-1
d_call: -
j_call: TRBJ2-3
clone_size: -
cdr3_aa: CASSQEVTRGVDTQYF
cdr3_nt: TGCGCCAGCAGCCAAGAAGTGACTAGGGGAGTGGATACGCAGTATTTT

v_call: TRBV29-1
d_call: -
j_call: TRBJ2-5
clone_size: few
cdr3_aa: CSEGQQETQYF
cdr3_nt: TGCAGCGAGGGGCAGCAAGAGACCCAGTACTTC

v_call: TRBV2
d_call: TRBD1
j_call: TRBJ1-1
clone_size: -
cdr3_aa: CASSGLMGQGDTEAFF
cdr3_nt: TGTGCCAGCAGTGGACTAATGGGACAGGGTGACACTGAAGCTTTCTTT

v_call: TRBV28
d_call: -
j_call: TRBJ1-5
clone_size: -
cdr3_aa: CASSRVQPQHF
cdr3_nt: TGTGCCAGCAGCCGGGTTCAGCCCCAGCATTTT

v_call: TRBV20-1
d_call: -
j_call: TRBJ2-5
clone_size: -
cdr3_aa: CSELQTVQETQYF
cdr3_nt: TGCAGCGAACTACAGACAGTCCAAGAGACCCAGTACTTC

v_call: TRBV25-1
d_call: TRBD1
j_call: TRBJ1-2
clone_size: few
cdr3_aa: CASSTGTGVDFNYGYTF
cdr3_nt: TGTGCCAGCAGCACTGGAACAGGGGTCGATTTCAACTATGGCTACACCTTC

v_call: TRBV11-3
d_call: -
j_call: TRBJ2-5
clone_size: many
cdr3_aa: CASSFGRPGETQYF
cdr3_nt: TGTGCCAGCAGCTTTGGCCGGCCGGGAGAGACCCAGTACTTC

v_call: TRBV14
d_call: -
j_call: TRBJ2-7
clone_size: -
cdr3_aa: CASSFVTSYEQYF
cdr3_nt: TGTGCCAGCAGCTTCGTTACCAGCTACGAGCAGTACTTC

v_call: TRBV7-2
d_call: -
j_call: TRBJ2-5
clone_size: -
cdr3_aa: CASSLRFSTRQETQYF
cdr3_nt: TGTGCCAGCAGCTTAAGGTTCTCTACGCGACAAGAGACCCAGTACTTC

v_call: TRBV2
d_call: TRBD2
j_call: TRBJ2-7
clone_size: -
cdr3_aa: CASRMGGGTYEQYF
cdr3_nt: TGTGCCAGCAGAATGGGCGGGGGAACCTACGAGCAGTACTTC

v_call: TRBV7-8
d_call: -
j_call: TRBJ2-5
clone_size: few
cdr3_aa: CASRRRGREKETQYF
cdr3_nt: TGTGCCAGCAGACGCCGGGGACGGGAGAAGGAGACCCAGTACTTC

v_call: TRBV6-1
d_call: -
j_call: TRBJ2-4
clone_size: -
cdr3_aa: CASSWDNRNIQYF
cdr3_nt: TGTGCCAGCAGCTGGGACAATAGAAACATTCAGTACTTC

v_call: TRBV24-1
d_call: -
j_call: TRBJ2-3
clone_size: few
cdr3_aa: CATSDLGTYTDTQYF
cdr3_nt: TGTGCCACCAGTGATTTGGGGACTTACACAGATACGCAGTATTTT

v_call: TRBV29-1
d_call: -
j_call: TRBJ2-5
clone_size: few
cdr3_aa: CSVDLRGQETQYF
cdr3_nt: TGCAGCGTTGATCTGAGAGGCCAAGAGACCCAGTACTTC

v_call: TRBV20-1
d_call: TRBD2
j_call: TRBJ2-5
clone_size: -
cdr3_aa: CSARRLAGVRETQYF
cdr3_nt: TGCAGTGCTAGAAGGCTAGCGGGCGTCCGAGAGACCCAGTACTTC